Following are 25 T cell receptor beta chains from one sample sequenced in a study of cytomegalovirus exposure and HLA in healthy donors (dated by TCRdb to 2016 to 2017). To prepare the library, the immunoSEQ multiplex PCR assay was applied. The multiplex PCR relied on a mix of 60 forward primers for TCR Vbeta segments and 13 reverse primers for TCR Jbeta segments. TCRdb retrieved this table from immuneACCESS and kept in-frame rearrangements only. Not all clones are present; in checked studies, unresolved V genes account for under half, and no reason is known for the remainder. Across this sample there are some 96,000 clones, with more than 75% seen only once. About 0.79% of the sample comes from the top ten. The sample consisted of PBMCs. The origin of the receptors is a woman aged 60-75 years in good health and CMV-seronegative.

This CDR3 is CASSYSGRARNYGYTF. The CDR3 nucleotides read TGTGCCAGCAGTTACTCGGGCAGAGCAAGGAACTATGGCTACACCTTC. The rearrangement joins TRBV6-5 to TRBJ1-2; D gene ambiguous. Germline assignment: CDR1 MNHEY and CDR2 SVGAGI. The CDR3 is 16 residues long. V lost 0 bases to trimming and J lost 2 bases, with 13 bases between them.

The CDR3 loop is CASSSLPGNTEAFF. CDR3 DNA: TGTGCCAGCAGTTCACTGCCGGGGAACACTGAAGCTTTCTTT. The genes are TRBV27 and TRBJ1-1; D is unresolved. The germline V gene encodes CDR1 MNHEY and CDR2 SMNVEV (reference sequence). Trimming removed 4 bases at V and 1 base at J, with 10 bases between. CDR3 length equals 14 residues.

The chain joins TRBV7-7 to TRBJ2-2, with a weak D call TRBD1 (6 bases). The V end lost 5 bases, the J end lost 6 bases, and 10 bases lay between the germline ends. Germline-derived CDR1 and CDR2 are SSHAT and FNYEAQ (reference sequence). The CDR3 extends over 13 amino acids. DNA for the CDR3: TGTGCCAGCAGCCCCGACAGGTCCGGGGAGCTGTTTTTT. It codes for CASSPDRSGELFF. Based on the CDR3 plus reference TRBV7-7 and TRBJ2-2, the full variable domain is GAGVSQSPRYKVTKRGQDVTLRCDPISSHATLYWYQQALGQGPEFLTYFNYEAQPDKSGLPSDRFSAERPEGSISTLTIQRTEQRDSAMYRCASSPDRSGELFFGEGSRLTVL.

The chain recombines TRBV9 with TRBJ1-2; a possible D gene is TRBD1 (5 bases). The CDR3 has 17 residues. CDR1 and CDR2 from the germline V gene are SGDLS and YYNGEE. Trimming stripped 0 bases from V and 3 bases from J, with 18 bases between. CDR3 nucleotides: TGTGCCAGCAGCGTAGGACAGCACGATTCAGGGTACTATGGCTACACCTTC. Its protein product is CASSVGQHDSGYYGYTF.

Comment on this clone: Other DNA sequences from this sample encode an identical CDR3 as well. V usage is TRBV6-5 and J usage is TRBJ2-7, with 11 bases lining up with TRBD1. Germline loops: CDR1 MNHEY, CDR2 SVGAGI. Trimming cost V 5 bases and J 2 bases; bases outside gene matches: 2. This CDR3 has 14 residues. The DNA for the CDR3 is TGTGCCAGCAGTCCGGGACAGGGGGCCTACGAGCAGTACTTC. Protein sequence: CASSPGQGAYEQYF.

The chain joins TRBV7-2 to TRBJ1-4; 7 nucleotides agree with TRBD1. The germline gives CDR1 SGHTA, CDR2 FQGNSA. The CDR3 extends over 15 amino acids. The ends lost 5 bases at V and 10 bases at J; junction bases unmatched: 13. DNA of the CDR3: TGTGCCAGCAGCATCCGAGGACAGGATTCCGGAAAACTGTTTTTT. Protein product: CASSIRGQDSGKLFF.

The chain is built from TRBV14 and TRBJ2-1; 11 positions match TRBD2. The V and J ends lost 2 bases and 7 bases, in that order; junction bases with no gene match: 7. The CDR3 is 16 amino acids. The germline V gene has CDR1 SGHDN and CDR2 FVKESK. CDR3 sequence: CASSQLAGGPLNEQFF. The CDR3 region has the DNA TGTGCCAGCAGCCAATTAGCGGGAGGGCCACTAAATGAGCAGTTCTTC. The whole variable domain, remainder taken from reference TRBV14 and TRBJ2-1, is EAGVTQFPSHSVIEKGQTVTLRCDPISGHDNLYWYRRVMGKEIKFLLHFVKESKQDESGMPNNRFLAERTGGTYSTLKVQPAELEDSGVYFCASSQLAGGPLNEQFFGPGTRLTVL.

The gene calls are TRBV6-6 and TRBJ1-2; 8 bases match TRBD1. Germline CDR1 and CDR2: MNHNY and SVGAGI (reference sequence). Losses at the gene ends were 5 bases for V and 3 bases for J; bases not matched to a gene: 5. This CDR3 contains 14 residues. Written as DNA, the CDR3 is TGTGCCAGCAGTCCCGGACAGGGCCACTATGGCTACACCTTC. This translates into CASSPGQGHYGYTF.

The J gene is TRBJ2-7, the V gene TRBV5-4; 7 nucleotides align to TRBD1. The CDR3 contains 12 residues. CDR1 is SGHNT, CDR2 YYREEE, per germline (reference sequence). The J segment lost 6 bases and the V segment lost 3 bases, leaving 3 bases of the junction unmatched. Here the CDR3 reads CASSSDRVEQYF. CDR3 DNA: TGTGCCAGCAGCTCCGACAGGGTCGAGCAGTACTTC.

The rearrangement joins TRBV9 to TRBJ2-7, with a possible D match to TRBD1 (5 bases). The CDR3 has 13 amino acids. The germline CDR1 and CDR2 sequences are SGDLS and YYNGEE. V was shortened by 3 bases and J by 5 bases, with 12 bases between the two germline ends. For the CDR3, the DNA is TGTGCCAGCAGCGGTAAAGGGGTCGACGAGCAGTACTTC. Translation: CASSGKGVDEQYF.

Details on this clone: Relative to the germline gene, one junction end is altered; a read error may explain this. The V gene is TRBV13, the J gene TRBJ1-1, with D unclear. Germline CDR1 and CDR2: PRHDT and FYEKMQ (reference sequence). This CDR3 comprises 14 residues. The CDR3 reads CASSSNILNAEAFF. Here the CDR3 DNA reads TGTGCCAGCAGCTCCAACATTCTGAACGCTGAAGCTTTCTTT.

The gene calls are TRBV5-1 and TRBJ2-7; D gene ambiguous. Germline loops: CDR1 SGHRS, CDR2 YFSETQ. Trimming removed 2 bases at V and 6 bases at J, with 15 bases between. The CDR3 is 14 amino acids. The CDR3 reads CASSFNQEFGEQYF. The CDR3 DNA follows: TGCGCCAGCAGCTTTAACCAAGAGTTTGGCGAGCAGTACTTC.

For the CDR3, the DNA is TGTGCCAGCAGTTACCGGGGGGGCGAGACCCAGTACTTC. Encoded protein: CASSYRGGETQYF. The chain couples TRBV6-5 to TRBJ2-5; 8 bases agree with TRBD2. Germline assignment: CDR1 MNHEY and CDR2 SVGAGI. This CDR3 is built from 13 residues. V shed 2 bases and J 5 bases; nucleotides not matched to a gene: 1.

The CDR3 here is CASSPSGFISTEAFF. The DNA for the CDR3 is TGTGCCAGCAGCCCCTCAGGGTTTATCAGCACTGAAGCTTTCTTT. The chain couples TRBV9 to TRBJ1-1; perhaps TRBD1 as D (5 bases). V was shortened by 4 bases and J by 4 bases, with 17 bases between the two germline ends. Germline CDR1 is SGDLS and CDR2 is YYNGEE. CDR3 size: 15 residues.

This clone was found once. The chain links TRBV5-8 to TRBJ1-2; 8 bases fit TRBD1. CDR3 length equals 16 residues. Germline assignment: CDR1 SGHTS and CDR2 YDEGEE. V was pared by 1 base and J by 1 base, with 6 bases of the junction left unmatched. CDR3 loop: CASSLTWTGHNYGYTF. CDR3 sequence (DNA): TGTGCCAGCAGCTTGACGTGGACAGGGCATAACTATGGCTACACCTTC.

Turning to this clone: This same CDR3 is encoded by further DNA sequences in the sample. The gene calls are TRBV5-1 and TRBJ2-5, with no clear D. The ends were cut back, 0 bases at V and 1 base at J, with 4 bases in the middle. CDR1 SGHRS and CDR2 YFSETQ come from the germline V gene. The CDR3 contains 13 residues. The CDR3 sequence is CASSLGLQETQYF. CDR3 nucleotide sequence: TGCGCCAGCAGCTTGGGACTCCAAGAGACCCAGTACTTC.

This rearrangement joins TRBV9 to TRBJ1-2, with D maybe TRBD1 (5 bases). V lost 3 bases to trimming and J lost 4 bases, with 13 bases between them. In germline, CDR1 is SGDLS, CDR2 YYNGEE. This CDR3 spans 14 amino acids. The CDR3 spells CASSAGGEGYGYTF. The DNA for the CDR3 is TGTGCCAGCAGCGCGGGGGGGGAAGGCTATGGCTACACCTTC.

This clone showed up just once. V usage is TRBV10-3 and J usage is TRBJ1-1; 10 bases map to TRBD1. This CDR3 comprises 13 residues. CDR1 and CDR2 (germline): ENHRY, SYGVKD. The V gene end was trimmed by 8 bases and the J gene end by 3 bases; junction bases not matched to a gene: 3. The CDR3 bases are TGTGCCATCGCGGGACAGGGGTACACTGAAGCTTTCTTT. It translates to CAIAGQGYTEAFF.

In DNA form, the CDR3 reads TGTGCCAGCAGCTTAATGGAGGGCGCAGAGACCCAGTACTTC. Its protein product is CASSLMEGAETQYF. V usage is TRBV7-9 and J usage is TRBJ2-5, with D maybe TRBD2 (6 bases). The length of the CDR3 is 14 residues. Trimming removed 2 bases at V and 4 bases at J, with 11 bases between. Germline V gene sequence: CDR1 SEHNR, CDR2 FQNEAQ (reference sequence).

The chain couples TRBV5-1 to TRBJ1-4; the D is unclear. V was clipped by 9 bases and J by 0 bases, with 9 bases between them. The germline V gene has CDR1 SGHRS and CDR2 YFSETQ. This CDR3 is built from 13 residues. DNA of the CDR3: TGCGCCACCCGAGAGACAACTAATGAAAAACTGTTTTTT. Residues: CATRETTNEKLFF.

V and J are TRBV7-2 and TRBJ2-1; 7 nucleotides agree with TRBD2. J gave up 4 bases and V 4 bases, and 16 bases lay outside the gene matches. CDR3 length: 18 amino acids. Germline values: CDR1 SGHTA, CDR2 FQGNSA. CDR3 loop: CASSSGLEGILGYNEQFF. The CDR3 region has the DNA TGTGCCAGCAGCTCCGGACTAGAAGGGATTCTCGGGTACAATGAGCAGTTCTTC. The entire variable domain, with the rest obtained from reference TRBV7-2 and TRBJ2-1, is as follows: GAGVSQSPSNKVTEKGKDVELRCDPISGHTALYWYRQSLGQGLEFLIYFQGNSAPDKSGLPSDRFSAERTGGSVSTLTIQRTQQEDSAVYLCASSSGLEGILGYNEQFFGPGTRLTVL.

This chain connects TRBV5-4 to TRBJ1-6; 9 bases are a match to TRBD1. The CDR3 runs to 17 residues. The V and J ends lost 3 bases and 9 bases, in that order; junction bases with no gene match: 13. The germline V gene has CDR1 SGHNT and CDR2 YYREEE (reference sequence). DNA of the CDR3: TGTGCCAGCAGCTCTTCTATCTCGACAGGGGGTGGTTCACCCCTCCACTTT. Residues: CASSSSISTGGGSPLHF.

The chain recombines TRBV6-5 with TRBJ2-7; D is perhaps TRBD1 (6 bases). The germline gives CDR1 MNHEY, CDR2 SVGAGI. This CDR3 comprises 12 residues. The V end was cut by 5 bases, the J end by 9 bases, with 14 bases between. CDR3 region: CASSAQGPPQYF. CDR3 bases: TGTGCCAGCAGTGCCCAGGGGCCCCCGCAGTACTTC.

J is TRBJ2-5 and V is TRBV18, with D possibly matching TRBD2 (5 bases). CDR3 length: 13 amino acids. Between the trimmed V and J ends, which lost 3 bases and 4 bases, there was a span of 9 bases. CDR1 KGHSH and CDR2 LQKENI come from the germline V gene. CDR3: CASSPPGGETQYF. For the CDR3, the DNA is TGTGCCAGCTCACCCCCAGGAGGAGAGACCCAGTACTTC.

The genes are TRBV5-6 and TRBJ2-3; perhaps TRBD2 as D (7 bases). This CDR3 comprises 15 residues. The V gene's germline CDR1 is SGHDT and CDR2 YYEEEE. Trimming removed 4 bases at V and 2 bases at J, with 14 bases between. DNA of the CDR3: TGTGCCAGCAGCCCCTCCGGGGGGCACACAGATACGCAGTATTTT. Amino acids: CASSPSGGHTDTQYF. Filled out from reference TRBV5-6 and TRBJ2-3, the complete variable domain reads DAGVTQSPTHLIKTRGQQVTLRCSPKSGHDTVSWYQQALGQGPQFIFQYYEEEERQRGNFPDRFSGHQFPNYSSELNVNALLLGDSALYLCASSPSGGHTDTQYFGPGTRLTVL.